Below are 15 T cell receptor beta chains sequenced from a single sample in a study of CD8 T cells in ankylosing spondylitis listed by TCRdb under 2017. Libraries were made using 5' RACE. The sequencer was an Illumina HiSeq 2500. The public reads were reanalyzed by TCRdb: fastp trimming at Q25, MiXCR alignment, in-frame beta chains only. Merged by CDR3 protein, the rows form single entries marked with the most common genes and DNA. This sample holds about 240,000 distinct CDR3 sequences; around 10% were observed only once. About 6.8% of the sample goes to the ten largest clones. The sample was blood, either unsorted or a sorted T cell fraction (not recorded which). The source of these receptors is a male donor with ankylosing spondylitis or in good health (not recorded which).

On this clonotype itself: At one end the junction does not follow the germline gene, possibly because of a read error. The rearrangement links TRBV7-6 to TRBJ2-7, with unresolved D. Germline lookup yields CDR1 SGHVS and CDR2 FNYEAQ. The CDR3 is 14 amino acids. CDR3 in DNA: TGTGCCAGCAGCTTAGGAGCGAGCTCCTACAAGCAGTACTTC. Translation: CASSLGASSYKQYF.

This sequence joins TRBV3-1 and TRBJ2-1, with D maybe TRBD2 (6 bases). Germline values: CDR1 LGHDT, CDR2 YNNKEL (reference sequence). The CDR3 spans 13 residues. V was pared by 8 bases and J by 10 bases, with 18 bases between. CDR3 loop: CASLNLGLGEQFF. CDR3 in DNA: TGTGCCAGCCTTAACCTGGGACTGGGGGAGCAGTTCTTC.

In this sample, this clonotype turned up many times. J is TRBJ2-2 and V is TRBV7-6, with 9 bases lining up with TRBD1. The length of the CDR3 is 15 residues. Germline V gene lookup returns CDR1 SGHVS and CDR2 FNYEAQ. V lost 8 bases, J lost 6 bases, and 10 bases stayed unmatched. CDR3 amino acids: CASGTGQGSAGELFF. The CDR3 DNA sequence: TGTGCCAGCGGAACGGGACAGGGATCAGCCGGGGAGCTGTTTTTT.

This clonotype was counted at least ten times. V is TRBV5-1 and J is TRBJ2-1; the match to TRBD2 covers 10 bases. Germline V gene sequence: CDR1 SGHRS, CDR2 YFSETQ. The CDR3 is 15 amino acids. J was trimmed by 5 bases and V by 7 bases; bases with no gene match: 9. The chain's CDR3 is CASATGTSVNNEQFF. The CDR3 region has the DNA TGCGCCAGCGCAACCGGGACTAGCGTTAACAATGAGCAGTTCTTC.

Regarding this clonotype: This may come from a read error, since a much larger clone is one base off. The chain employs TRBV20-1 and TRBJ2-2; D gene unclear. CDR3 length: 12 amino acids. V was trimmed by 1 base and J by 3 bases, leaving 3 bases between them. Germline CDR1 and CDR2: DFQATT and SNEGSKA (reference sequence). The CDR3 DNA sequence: TGCAGTGCTAGAGCGGACACCGGGGAGCTGTTTTTT. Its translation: CSARADTGELFF.

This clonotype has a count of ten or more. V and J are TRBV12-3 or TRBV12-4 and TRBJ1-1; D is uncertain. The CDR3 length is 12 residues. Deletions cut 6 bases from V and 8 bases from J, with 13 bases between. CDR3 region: CASRVPGEEAFF. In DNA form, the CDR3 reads TGTGCCAGCAGGGTGCCGGGTGAAGAAGCTTTCTTT.

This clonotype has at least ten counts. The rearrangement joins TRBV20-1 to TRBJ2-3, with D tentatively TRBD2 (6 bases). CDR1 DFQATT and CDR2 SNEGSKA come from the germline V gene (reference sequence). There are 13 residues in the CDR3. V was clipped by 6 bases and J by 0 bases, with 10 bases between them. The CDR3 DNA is TGCAGTGCCATCGGGACTAGCACAGATACGCAGTATTTT. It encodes CSAIGTSTDTQYF.

In nucleotides, the CDR3 is TGTGCCAGCAGTTTATCGCCCCAGGTCAGTGAGCAGTTCTTC. Translation gives CASSLSPQVSEQFF. V is TRBV27 and J is TRBJ2-1; D is undetermined. V lost 0 bases and J lost 9, with 12 bases in between. This CDR3 comprises 14 residues. Germline V gene lookup returns CDR1 MNHEY and CDR2 SMNVEV (reference sequence).

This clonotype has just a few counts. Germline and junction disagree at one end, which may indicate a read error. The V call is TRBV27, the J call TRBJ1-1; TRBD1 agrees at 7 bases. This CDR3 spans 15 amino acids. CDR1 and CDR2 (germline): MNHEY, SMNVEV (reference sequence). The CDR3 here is CASSLEGAMNTEAFF. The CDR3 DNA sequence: TGTGCCAGCAGTTTAGAGGGGGCCATGAACACTGAAGCCTTCTTT.

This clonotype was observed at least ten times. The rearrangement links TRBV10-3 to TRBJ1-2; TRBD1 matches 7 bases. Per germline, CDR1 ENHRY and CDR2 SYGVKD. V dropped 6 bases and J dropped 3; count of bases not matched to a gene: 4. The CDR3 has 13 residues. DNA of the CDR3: TGTGCCATCAGGGGGGACAGCTACTATGGCTACACCTTC. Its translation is CAIRGDSYYGYTF.

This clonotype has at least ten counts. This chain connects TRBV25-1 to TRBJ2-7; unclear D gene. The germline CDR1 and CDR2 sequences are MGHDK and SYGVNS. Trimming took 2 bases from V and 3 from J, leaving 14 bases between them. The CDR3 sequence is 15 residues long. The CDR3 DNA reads TGTGCCAGCAGTGAACAGGTCCAGACCCGCTACGAGCAGTACTTC. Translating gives CASSEQVQTRYEQYF.

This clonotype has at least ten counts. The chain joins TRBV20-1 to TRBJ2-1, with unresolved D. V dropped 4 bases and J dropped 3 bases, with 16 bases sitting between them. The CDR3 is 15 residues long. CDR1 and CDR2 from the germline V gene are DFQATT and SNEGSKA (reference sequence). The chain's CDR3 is CSATTGKTVYNEQFF. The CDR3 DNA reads TGCAGTGCTACCACCGGAAAAACGGTCTACAATGAGCAGTTCTTC.

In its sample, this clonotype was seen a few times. The CDR3 is CASSLSMNTEQYF. The CDR3 DNA follows: TGTGCCAGCAGTTTATCCATGAATACCGAGCAGTACTTC. The chain carries TRBV27 and TRBJ2-7; no clear D gene. V lost 0 bases, J lost 6 bases, and 9 bases lay in between. Germline V lookup: CDR1 MNHEY, CDR2 SMNVEV (reference sequence). The CDR3 is 13 residues long.

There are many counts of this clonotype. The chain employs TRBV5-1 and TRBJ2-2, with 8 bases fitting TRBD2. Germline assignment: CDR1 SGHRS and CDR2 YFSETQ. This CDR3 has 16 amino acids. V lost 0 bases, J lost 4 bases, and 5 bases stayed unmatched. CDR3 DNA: TGCGCCAGCAGCTTGGGTTCGAGCGGGGGCACCGGGGAGCTGTTTTTT. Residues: CASSLGSSGGTGELFF.

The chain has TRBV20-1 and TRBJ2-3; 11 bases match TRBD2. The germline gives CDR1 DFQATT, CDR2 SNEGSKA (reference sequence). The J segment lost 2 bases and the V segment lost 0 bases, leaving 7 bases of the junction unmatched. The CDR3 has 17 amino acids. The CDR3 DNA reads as TGCAGTGCTAGAGATCAGGGACTAGCGGTTTTCACAGATACGCAGTATTTT. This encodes CSARDQGLAVFTDTQYF.